The clone carrying this T cell receptor beta chain was observed a few times. No antigen is known for it. The CDR3 end falls 3 residues outside the read, so it is completed with the germline J gene. This CDR3 spans 14 amino acids. V dropped 4 bases and J dropped 3 bases, with 12 bases sitting between them. Germline CDR1 SEHNR, CDR2 FQNEAQ (reference sequence). The record originates from a study of T cell clonality in common variable immunodeficiency. Whole-study results and caveats: Reportedly, TCR beta sequences from common variable immunodeficiency showed fewer deletions and N-nucleotide insertions. Authors noted CVID clonality's cause needs subpopulation repertoire sequencing.

Caucasian heritage predominated among both patients and controls. Profiled with immunoSEQ multiplex PCR; TCRdb holds only in-frame clones, not every one. The counts give some 15,000 clones, none of them seen only once; around 8.5% is held by the top ten. The chain carries TRBV7-9 and TRBJ2-5; D is possibly TRBD2 (5 bases). This clonotype originated in a human donor with common variable immunodeficiency. The sample was peripheral blood mononuclear cells. CDR3 DNA, as far as it was read: TGTGCCAGCAGCTCCCGGGGATCGGAAGAGACC. This sequence encodes CASSSRGSEET. The entire CDR3 protein reads CASSSRGSEETQYF. Full variable domain (missing parts from reference TRBV7-9 and TRBJ2-5): DTGVSQNPRHKITKRGQNVTFRCDPISEHNRLYWYRQTLGQGPEFLTYFQNEAQLEKSRLLSDRFSAERPKGSFSTLEIQRTEQGDSAMYLCASSSRGSEETQYFGPGTRLLVL.